This TCR beta chain was observed in a study of identical twins (dated by TCRdb to about 2016). Looking at the study overall: To test whether fetal clonotypes persist, the study used deep sequencing on TCR alpha and beta repertoires from monozygotic twins, unrelated adults of various ages, and cord blood. Replicate twin experiments were performed at different times using different library preparation protocols to rule out contamination. Results the study describes overall, beyond this receptor: Compared with coincidental sharing between unrelated individuals, out-of-frame TCR alpha sequences shared between twins showed an excess of sequences with low generation probability. A weaker excess of twin sharing was found in beta out-of-frame sequences because the signal-to-noise ratio was lowered by fewer shared sequences. Because the same donors could not be followed over many years, the conclusions depended on cross-sectional statistical analysis. Fewer insertions were carried by abundant cord blood beta clonotypes, a similar but weaker trend appeared in young adult naive repertoires, and no such trend appeared in memory repertoires. Zero-insertion analyses could be partly confounded by invariant T cells such as MAIT and iNKT, although diverse VJ usage argued against such confounding for most clonotypes. In monozygotic twins, out-of-frame TCR alpha sharing was systematically underestimated by recombination models, although the models agreed with sharing between unrelated individuals.

This clonotype has just a few counts. The clone's antigen remains unknown. The input lacks base qualities; no much larger clone sits a single base away. Libraries were built with 5' RACE. Sequenced using an Illumina HiSeq 2000. Template switching added a universal primer binding site, and the final cDNA carried a unique molecular identifier that allowed TCR cDNA molecules to be counted accurately. First-strand cDNA for TCR alpha and beta chains was synthesized from specific primers in the conserved constant-segment region. To control for contamination, every cDNA library carried two barcodes: a SMART-Mk sample barcode plus Illumina barcodes. TruSeq adapter sequences, together with Illumina sample barcodes, were added in two successive PCR steps. Sequencing of the TCR alpha and beta cDNA libraries was done on the Illumina HiSeq platform using custom primers. From the authors' description of their analysis: Unique molecular identifiers were extracted from raw reads with MiGEC, and CDR3 positions were determined with MiXCR. Recombination models were inferred per individual with the repgenHMM and IGoR tools using an EM algorithm. Shared clonotype analysis was performed with the tcR package in R, normalizing sharing by the product of cloneset sizes. Out-of-frame nonproductive sequences were analyzed to study raw recombination free of thymic and clonal selection effects. TCRdb redid the processing of the public reads, applying fastp at Q25 and MiXCR, and retained in-frame beta chains. Every distinct CDR3 protein forms one entry, paired with its most common genes and DNA. These V and J calls originate from TCRdb's pipeline instead of the authors' own analysis. A total of over 200,000 distinct CDR3 sequences appear in this sample, 5.5% to 7.5% of them only once. Jointly, the top ten make up roughly 15% of the sample.

Every donor was a healthy Caucasian. The twin cohort consisted of three pairs of female monozygotic twins, all aged roughly 18 to 30 years. Positive isolation kits from Invitrogen were used to isolate the CD4+ and CD8+ T cell populations. V is trimmed back by 7 bases and J by 3 bases, and the junction contains 7 bases that no gene match accounts for. The CDR3 runs 15 residues from the cysteine to the phenylalanine. Kept here is only the CDR3 DNA, which spans 45 bases and is read in frame from base 1. CDR1 SNHLY and CDR2 FYNNEI were looked up in the germline V gene. The same data also went into a second study, on T cells expressing NK-cell markers. That second report states: In sorted CD3+CD56+NKG2C+, CD3+CD56+NKG2C- and CD3+CD56-NKG2C+ T-cell subsets from roughly 8 donors, TCR beta-chain repertoires were profiled. Seven of the eight sequenced donors were HCMV-seropositive and one was HCMV-seronegative. In several experiments an anti-gammadeltaTCR antibody was added to restrict sorting to alphabetaTCR-expressing T cells. In six donors, the dominant CD3+CD56+NKG2C+ clonotypes ranked among the top 10 CD8+ clonotypes, making up roughly 1.0-8% of CD8+ T cells. Those dominant clonotypes were again the most abundant among CD3+CD56-NKG2C+ cells in several donors, at 28.3-60.1%. It remained unclear whether the expanded NKG2C-expressing T cell clones were specific for HCMV antigens. Randomly selected healthy volunteers, three men and five women, were used as the eight sequenced donors. HCMV-specific IgG was detected in serum with a commercial ELISA kit to determine HCMV serostatus. Reads were demultiplexed and grouped by UMI with MIGEC, and clonotypes were assembled and quantified with MiTCR. To exclude erroneous sequences, any TCR cDNA sequence not supported by at least two reads was discarded. The tcR package was used for downstream repertoire analysis, and clonotypes were matched across fractions by CDR3 nucleotide sequence plus V segment. Antigen specificity was annotated against VDJdb with VDJmatch, allowing one amino acid substitution in CDR3.

This sequence uses TRBV2 and TRBJ2-7, and 12 junction bases match TRBD2. Sequenced: CD8+ T cells sorted from blood. The clonotype comes from a woman between 18 and 30 years old in good health. The CDR3 sequence is CASNKRLAGVYEQYF. The nucleotides read TGTGCCAGCAACAAGAGACTAGCGGGAGTCTACGAGCAGTACTTC.